What follows are 15 T cell receptor beta chains derived from one specimen sequenced in a study of cytomegalovirus exposure and HLA in healthy donors. PCR employed 60 Vbeta and 13 Jbeta primers. TCRdb's copy holds only in-frame clones and misses some; the assay was immunoSEQ multiplex PCR. The data show approximately 77,000 clones, approximately 78% seen once. Sequences were obtained from PBMCs. These receptors came from a man aged 40-49 years in good health and CMV-seronegative.

The chain employs TRBV28 and TRBJ2-3; weak D call: TRBD2 (5 bases). The V end was cut by 5 bases, the J end by 7 bases, with 13 bases between. In germline, CDR1 is MDHEN, CDR2 SYDVKM. CDR3 length equals 13 residues. Here the CDR3 reads CASSPRGRYTQYF. CDR3 bases: TGTGCCAGCAGTCCCCGGGGAAGGTATACGCAGTATTTT.

This clone was recorded only once. The chain couples TRBV19 to TRBJ2-5; D is perhaps TRBD1 (7 bases). Germline loops: CDR1 LNHDA, CDR2 SQIVND (reference sequence). Trimming pared 3 bases from V and 5 bases from J, leaving 16 bases between. CDR3 length: 15 amino acids. The CDR3, as DNA: TGTGCCAGTAGTATCCGACAGGGAGGTAGGGAGACCCAGTACTTC. Its translation: CASSIRQGGRETQYF.

This chain uses TRBV27 with TRBJ2-3; 10 nucleotides match TRBD2. V shed 4 bases and J 6 bases; nucleotides not matched to a gene: 4. CDR3 length: 14 residues. From germline, CDR1 is MNHEY and CDR2 SMNVEV (reference sequence). The CDR3 sequence is CASSSAGGPDTQYF. CDR3 bases: TGTGCCAGCAGTTCAGCGGGAGGGCCGGATACGCAGTATTTT.

The rearrangement joins TRBV15 to TRBJ2-2; tentative D call: TRBD2 (5 bases). The ends were cut back, 5 bases at V and 0 bases at J, with 16 bases in the middle. The length of the CDR3 is 17 residues. The germline V gene has CDR1 LNHNV and CDR2 YYDKDF (reference sequence). The CDR3 loop reads CATSGSNPEANTGELFF. The CDR3 DNA reads as TGTGCCACCAGCGGATCCAACCCGGAGGCGAACACCGGGGAGCTGTTTTTT. Full variable domain (outside the CDR3, taken from reference TRBV15 and TRBJ2-2): DAMVIQNPRYQVTQFGKPVTLSCSQTLNHNVMYWYQQKSSQAPKLLFHYYDKDFNNEADTPDNFQSRRPNTSFCFLDIRSPGLGDTAMYLCATSGSNPEANTGELFFGEGSRLTVL.

In regard to this clone: Relative to the germline gene, one junction end is altered; a read error may explain this. This chain uses TRBV27 with TRBJ1-2, with 9 nucleotides matching TRBD1. The germline V gene has CDR1 MNHEY and CDR2 SMNVEV (reference sequence). The CDR3 totals 14 residues. The CDR3 is CASSSNRGLGGCTF. As DNA, the CDR3 is TGTGCCAGCAGTTCCAACAGGGGGCTGGGTGGCTGCACCTTC.

This clone was recorded a few times. The chain employs TRBV19 and TRBJ2-3; TRBD2 matches 10 bases. V was pared by 3 bases and J by 3 bases, with 6 bases of the junction left unmatched. Germline loops: CDR1 LNHDA, CDR2 SQIVND (reference sequence). The CDR3 has 16 residues. For the CDR3, the DNA is TGTGCCAGTAGTATTCGGCTAGCGGGAGCTACAGATACGCAGTATTTT. Residues: CASSIRLAGATDTQYF.

This clone was counted a single time. The V and J genes are TRBV10-3 and TRBJ2-7; 12 bases are shared with TRBD2. Germline V gene sequence: CDR1 ENHRY, CDR2 SYGVKD. This CDR3 is 16 amino acids long. V was clipped by 3 bases and J by 3 bases; unmatched bases: 6. Written as DNA, the CDR3 is TGTGCCATCAGTGACTCGACTAGCGGGAGTTTCTACGAGCAGTACTTC. This translates into CAISDSTSGSFYEQYF.

This clone showed up just a few times. This chain joins TRBV28 and TRBJ1-5, with D possibly being TRBD1 (6 bases). Germline V gives CDR1 MDHEN, CDR2 SYDVKM. The CDR3 runs 15 residues. Trimming stripped 10 bases from V and 3 bases from J, with 19 bases between. The chain's CDR3 is CAIRQHGDNNQPQHF. In DNA form, the CDR3 reads TGTGCCATCAGGCAGCACGGGGACAACAATCAGCCCCAGCATTTT.

The chain uses TRBV5-4 and TRBJ2-7; 9 positions agree with TRBD2. Germline assignment: CDR1 SGHNT and CDR2 YYREEE (reference sequence). The CDR3 runs 14 residues. Trimming cost V 3 bases and J 6 bases; bases outside gene matches: 7. CDR3 loop: CASSSGAGGGEQYF. The CDR3 DNA reads TGTGCCAGCAGCTCCGGAGCGGGAGGAGGCGAGCAGTACTTC.

The V gene is TRBV4-2, the J gene TRBJ1-3, with D possibly being TRBD1 (5 bases). Deletions cut 0 bases from V and 4 bases from J, with 16 bases between. This CDR3 is 17 amino acids long. Germline assignment: CDR1 LGHNA and CDR2 YNFKEQ. CDR3 amino acids: CASSQDKGAQSGNTIYF. CDR3 in DNA: TGTGCCAGCAGCCAAGATAAAGGGGCTCAGTCGGGAAACACCATATATTTT.

This CDR3 is CASSKGLYSGREETQYF. CDR3 nucleotide sequence: TGTGCCAGCAGTAAAGGGCTTTACAGCGGGAGGGAGGAGACCCAGTACTTC. The rearrangement joins TRBV2 to TRBJ2-5, with 10 bases fitting TRBD2. This CDR3 has 17 residues. Germline assignment: CDR1 SNHLY and CDR2 FYNNEI. With 5 bases clipped from V and 5 bases from J, the junction kept 14 bases outside the gene matches.

V gene TRBV7-3 combines with J gene TRBJ2-1; the D gene is possibly TRBD2 (5 bases). CDR1 and CDR2 (germline): SGHTA, FQGTGA. CDR3 length: 13 residues. Trimming cost V 5 bases and J 6 bases, with 11 bases left between them. The CDR3 region is CASSRGETNEQFF. In nucleotides, the CDR3 is TGTGCCAGCAGCCGTGGGGAGACCAATGAGCAGTTCTTC.

The J gene is TRBJ2-7, the V gene TRBV6-1; 9 nucleotides align to TRBD2. The CDR3 runs 14 residues. Losses at the gene ends were 6 bases for V and 2 bases for J; bases not matched to a gene: 5. The germline V gene encodes CDR1 MNHNS and CDR2 SASEGT. CDR3 sequence: CASRKTSGAYEQYF. In nucleotides, the CDR3 is TGTGCCAGCAGGAAGACTAGCGGAGCCTACGAGCAGTACTTC.

The gene calls are TRBV4-3 and TRBJ1-3; TRBD1 might be the D (5 bases). V lost 5 bases and J 0 bases, leaving 20 bases between the germline ends. This CDR3 contains 18 residues. Germline CDR1 reads LGHNA; CDR2 reads YSLEER. CDR3 coding DNA: TGCGCCAGCAGCTTAATCCACAGCCTGGGGCGCTCTGGAAACACCATATATTTT. Translation gives CASSLIHSLGRSGNTIYF.

The chain has TRBV30 and TRBJ1-5; 7 bases align to TRBD1. The V and J ends lost 3 bases and 6 bases, in that order; junction bases with no gene match: 8. The CDR3 sequence is 14 residues long. Germline-derived CDR1 and CDR2 are GTSNPN and SVGIG (reference sequence). CDR3 sequence: CAWSREGGSQPQHF. The CDR3 nucleotides are TGTGCCTGGAGCAGGGAAGGGGGCTCTCAGCCCCAGCATTTT.